These T cell receptor beta chains were read from a single sample in a study of graft-versus-host responses after intestinal transplantation. The method was immunoSEQ multiplex PCR; TCRdb's version includes in-frame clones alone and lacks a portion of them. This sample carries just under 8,000 clones, 75% of them seen once, and the ten largest clones take over 9.5%. The input for sequencing was ileum tissue, taken around 230 days after intestinal transplant. All receptors come from a human patient who received an intestinal transplant, so some T cells may come from the graft donor. The CDR3 runs from the conserved cysteine through the conserved F or W. The D gene is left open where the match is weak. The size field is filled for only some rows; it gives once, few, many or a size class.

TRBD1,TRBJ2-7,TRBV18,14,.,TGTGCCAGCTCTCCACAGGGGCTGTCCTACGAGCAGTACTTC,CASSPQGLSYEQYF
TRBD1,TRBJ1-5,TRBV15,14,once,TGTGCCACCAGCGGTGGACAGGGGGCTCAGCCCCAGCATTTT,CATSGGQGAQPQHF
TRBD1,TRBJ2-7,TRBV15,17,.,TGTGCCACCAGCAGGGGCCCGGGACAGGGGTTTATCTACGAGCAGTACTTC,CATSRGPGQGFIYEQYF
.,TRBJ1-2,TRBV7-2,15,.,TGTGCCAGCAGCCGCCCCAAGGGGGGGTTAGGCGGCTACACCTTC,CASSRPKGGLGGYTF
TRBD1,TRBJ2-7,TRBV10-2,15,.,TGCGCCAGCAGTGTCCCGGGACAGGGGTCCCCCGAGCAGTACTTC,CASSVPGQGSPEQYF
.,TRBJ2-4,TRBV7-8,13,.,TGTGCCAGCAGCTTCGAGGGAGAGGACATTCAGTACTTC,CASSFEGEDIQYF
TRBD1,TRBJ1-1,TRBV5-1,12,few,TGCGCCAGCAGCCTAAACGACAGGGTTGCTTTCTTT,CASSLNDRVAFF
TRBD1,TRBJ1-5,TRBV28,17,.,TGTGCCAGCAGTCCCTATATATGGGACAGGAGCAATCAGCCCCAGCATTTT,CASSPYIWDRSNQPQHF
TRBD1,TRBJ2-2,TRBV6-4,18,once,TGTGCCAGCAGTGACCCCCCGGTAGAGGGGGCTCTCACCGGGGAGCTGTTTTTT,CASSDPPVEGALTGELFF
TRBD2,TRBJ2-7,TRBV11-3,18,.,TGTGCCAGCAGCTTTTTCCTTGGGACTAGCGGGAGGGACTACGAGCAGTACTTC,CASSFFLGTSGRDYEQYF
TRBD2,TRBJ2-2,TRBV18,12,.,TGTGCCGGGAGGGAACGAAGCGGGGAGCTGTTTTTT,CAGRERSGELFF
TRBD1,TRBJ2-7,TRBV7-9,14,once,TGTGCCAGCAGTTCTGGACAGGTTCCCTACGAGCAGTACTTC,CASSSGQVPYEQYF
TRBD1,TRBJ1-2,TRBV7-9,16,.,TGTGCCAGCAGCAAAACACCCGATGGACAGGACTATGGCTACACCTTC,CASSKTPDGQDYGYTF
TRBD2,TRBJ2-3,TRBV5-1,15,.,TGCGCCAGCAGCTTGTTAGCGGGGGCTTTTAATACGCAGTATTTT,CASSLLAGAFNTQYF
TRBD1,TRBJ2-2,TRBV7-8,15,.,TGTGCCAGCAGCTACAGGGGTTGGGACACCGGGGAGCTGTTTTTT,CASSYRGWDTGELFF
.,TRBJ2-2,TRBV5-6,14,.,TGTGCCAGCAGCCCTCAGGGCGGCACCGGGGAGCTGTTTTTT,CASSPQGGTGELFF
.,TRBJ2-5,TRBV29-1,12,.,TGCAGCCATATGGGCTTCCAAGAGACCCAGTACTTC,CSHMGFQETQYF
.,TRBJ1-5,TRBV6-5,14,.,TGTGCCAGCACCATTTTTCAAGGAGGGCAGCCCCAGCATTTT,CASTIFQGGQPQHF